Listed below are T cell receptor beta chains from one sample, sequenced in a study of T-cell reconstitution after alpha-beta-depleted transplantation in children. TCRdb redid the calling of the PCR reads with MiXCR, one entry per CDR3 protein. The sample lists 500,000 or so distinct CDR3 sequences, over 9.5% occurring once. The source material was PBMCs, mostly from graft donor cells, sampled 180 days after TCRalphabeta/CD19-depleted stem cell transplant. All receptors derive from a female patient under 10 years old who had a stem cell transplant for aplastic anemia, so the T cells may come from the graft donor. The CDR3 runs from the conserved cysteine through the conserved F or W. The D gene is left open where the match is weak. Size tells how often a clone was seen (once, few, many) or the class of an expanded clone, and some rows leave it out.

D gene: TRBD1
clone size: -
V gene: TRBV28
J gene: TRBJ1-2
CDR3 DNA: TGTGCCAGCAGACCCGCCGGGACAGGGGTATCCGGATACACCTTC
CDR3 protein: CASRPAGTGVSGYTF

D gene: -
clone size: few
V gene: TRBV20-1
J gene: TRBJ1-5
CDR3 DNA: TGCAGTGCTAGTAGGACAGCTTATAGCAATCAGCCCCAGCATTTT
CDR3 protein: CSASRTAYSNQPQHF

D gene: -
clone size: -
V gene: TRBV5-1
J gene: TRBJ1-1
CDR3 DNA: TGCGCCAGCAGCTTGGCACAGTTCACTGAAGCTTTCTTT
CDR3 protein: CASSLAQFTEAFF

D gene: -
clone size: many
V gene: TRBV5-1
J gene: TRBJ1-3
CDR3 DNA: TGCGCCAGCAGCCGCATCGTTGGTGGAAACACCATATATTTT
CDR3 protein: CASSRIVGGNTIYF

D gene: -
clone size: -
V gene: TRBV20-1
J gene: TRBJ1-1
CDR3 DNA: TGCAGTGCTAGGGGGCAGGCAGAAGCTTTCTTT
CDR3 protein: CSARGQAEAFF

D gene: -
clone size: few
V gene: TRBV18
J gene: TRBJ1-1
CDR3 DNA: TGTGCCAGCTCACTTGACAGCACTGAAGCTTTCTTT
CDR3 protein: CASSLDSTEAFF

D gene: -
clone size: many
V gene: TRBV20-1
J gene: TRBJ2-3
CDR3 DNA: TGCAGTGGGCTAAACCGGAGGACCCCCCAAGATACGCAGTATTTT
CDR3 protein: CSGLNRRTPQDTQYF

D gene: TRBD2
clone size: few
V gene: TRBV12-3/TRBV12-4
J gene: TRBJ2-3
CDR3 DNA: TGTGCCAGCAGCGGACTAGCGGCCACAGATACGCAGTATTTT
CDR3 protein: CASSGLAATDTQYF

D gene: -
clone size: -
V gene: TRBV7-8
J gene: TRBJ1-1
CDR3 DNA: TGTGCCAGCAGCCCCCGTATGGAGGGCACTGAAGCTTTCTTT
CDR3 protein: CASSPRMEGTEAFF

D gene: TRBD1
clone size: few
V gene: TRBV7-9
J gene: TRBJ2-5
CDR3 DNA: TGTGCCAGCAGCTCACCTAGCTACAGGGGGGAGACCCAGTACTTC
CDR3 protein: CASSSPSYRGETQYF